Shown below are 2 T cell receptor beta chains from a single sample sequenced in a study of shared clonotypes between healthy human individuals. Assay: immunoSEQ multiplex PCR; the TCRdb copy retains only in-frame clones and omits some. The profile shows about 2.4 million clones, over 85% of them singletons. Sequenced: naive CD4+ T cells from PBMCs. Subset given: CD45RA+ positively selected. Every receptor here comes from a man younger than 35 in good health. Some clones in this sample may be carry-over from other donors' samples.

This sequence joins TRBV21-1 and TRBJ1-1; the table assigns TRBD1, which was not confirmed against the DNA. TRBV21-1 is given as a pseudogene. CDR3 length equals 15 residues. CDR3 region: CASSKSRTPNTEAFF. CDR3 DNA sequence: TGTGCCAGCAGCAAATCCAGGACACCAAACACTGAAGCTTTCTTT.

The J gene is TRBJ1-1, the V gene TRBV9; D ambiguous. The germline V and J ends were trimmed by 3 bases and 3 bases, with 9 bases remaining between them. The CDR3 is made up of 13 amino acids. Germline lookup yields CDR1 SGDLS and CDR2 YYNGEE. CDR3 nucleotide sequence: TGTGCCAGCAGCGCCGAGATACACACTGAAGCTTTCTTT. Its translation: CASSAEIHTEAFF.